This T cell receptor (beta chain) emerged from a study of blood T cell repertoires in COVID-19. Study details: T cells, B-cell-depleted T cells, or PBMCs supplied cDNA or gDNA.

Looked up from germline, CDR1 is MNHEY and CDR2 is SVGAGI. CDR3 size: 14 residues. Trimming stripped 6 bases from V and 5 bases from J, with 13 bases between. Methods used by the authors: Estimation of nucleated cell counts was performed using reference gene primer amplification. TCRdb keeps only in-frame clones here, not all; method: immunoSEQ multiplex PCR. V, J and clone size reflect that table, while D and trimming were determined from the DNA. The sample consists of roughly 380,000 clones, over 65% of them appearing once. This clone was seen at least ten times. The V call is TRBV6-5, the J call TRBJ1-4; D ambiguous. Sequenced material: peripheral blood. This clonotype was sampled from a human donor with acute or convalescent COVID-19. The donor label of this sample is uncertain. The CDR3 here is CASSRLFSNEKLFF. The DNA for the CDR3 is TGTGCCAGCAGCCGACTCTTCTCCAATGAAAAACTGTTTTTT.